This TCR beta chain is from a study of technical replicates of blood from a few donors. Only in-frame clones appear in the TCRdb table, and some are missing; sequencing was by immunoSEQ multiplex PCR. The table includes 15,000 or so clones, 85% to 90% detected once. V was clipped by 8 bases and J by 8 bases; unmatched bases: 12. CDR3 length equals 13 residues. The germline V gene has CDR1 MNHNY and CDR2 SVGAGI (reference sequence). Sequences were obtained from PBMCs. The source is a human donor in good health. V gene TRBV6-6 combines with J gene TRBJ2-7; 7 bases fit TRBD2. The CDR3 protein is CASRNGGSIKQYF. The CDR3 DNA follows: TGTGCCAGCCGAAATGGCGGGAGTATCAAGCAGTACTTC.